This is a list of T cell receptor beta chains from one sample in a study of beta chain features in type 1 diabetes. Sequencing used immunoSEQ multiplex PCR; TCRdb keeps in-frame clones, though not all of them. The repertoire includes 850,000 to 900,000 clones, about a sixth of them detected once, and about 0.02% sits in the top ten. The specimen sequenced was naive CD4+ T cells from blood. The source of these receptors is a woman younger than 35 in good health. Each CDR3 is given with its conserved first and last residue. The order of the fields is D gene, J gene, V gene, clone size, CDR3 DNA, CDR3 protein. D genes are given only for firm matches. Clone size, where shown, is once, few, many, or a class for clones that have expanded.

>NA|TRBJ2-7|TRBV6-6|NA
TGTGCCAGCAGTTACTCTGCGCGACTACTGGACGAGCAGTACTTC
CASSYSARLLDEQYF
>NA|TRBJ2-7|TRBV11-1|NA
TGTGCCAGCAGCTTAGCGGAGGGTCCCTACGAGCAGTACTTC
CASSLAEGPYEQYF
>NA|TRBJ1-5|TRBV10-2|NA
TGCGCCAGCAGTGATCGGACAAACGACCAGCCCCAGCATTTT
CASSDRTNDQPQHF
>TRBD2|TRBJ2-1|TRBV7-2|few
TGTGCCAGCAGCGCATACTTCGGACTAGCGAATCACAATGAGCAGTTCTTC
CASSAYFGLANHNEQFF
>NA|TRBJ2-5|TRBV7-9|few
TGTGCCAGCAGCTCGCAAGGAGAGACCCAGTACTTC
CASSSQGETQYF
>NA|TRBJ2-5|TRBV10-3|few
TGTGCCATCAGTGAGGGCGGGCTACTTCTCGAGACCCAGTACTTC
CAISEGGLLLETQYF
>NA|TRBJ1-2|TRBV14|NA
TGTGCCAGCAGCTTGTACCAGGGTAACTATGGCTACACCTTC
CASSLYQGNYGYTF
>NA|TRBJ2-1|TRBV5-1|NA
TGCGCCAGCAGCTTAGCAGCGCATTCCTACAATGAGCAGTTCTTC
CASSLAAHSYNEQFF
>NA|TRBJ1-1|TRBV18|NA
TGTGCCAGCTCACCACAGGCGCAGGAAGCTTTCTTT
CASSPQAQEAFF
>NA|TRBJ1-1|TRBV15|few
TGTGCCACCAGCAGAGACTTACCAGGGTCCGGGACTGAAGCTTTCTTT
CATSRDLPGSGTEAFF
>NA|TRBJ2-5|TRBV15|few
TGTGCCACCAGAAATAGGTCAGCGGCGGGAGAGACCCAGTACTTC
CATRNRSAAGETQYF
>NA|TRBJ2-5|TRBV4-3|few
TGCGCCAGCAGCCGGAGGGAGGCGGAGACCCAGTACTTC
CASSRREAETQYF
>NA|TRBJ2-3|TRBV2|NA
TGTGCCAGCAGGGGAGGTTTCACAGATACGCAGTATTTT
CASRGGFTDTQYF
>NA|TRBJ2-3|TRBV28|few
TGTGCCAGCACTCCGGCCGGGCTAGCGCTCACAGATACGCAGTATTTT
CASTPAGLALTDTQYF
>TRBD1|TRBJ1-1|TRBV20-1|few
TGCAGTGCGTCGGACAGGGCAGCTTTCTTT
CSASDRAAFF
>TRBD1|TRBJ1-2|TRBV7-8|few
TGTGCCAGCAGCACAAGCCGGGACAGGGGCCCTCTGGGCTATGGCTACACCTTC
CASSTSRDRGPLGYGYTF
>TRBD2|TRBJ2-5|TRBV14|few
TGTGCCAGCAGCCAAGATATAGCGGGAGGAGAGACCCAGTACTTC
CASSQDIAGGETQYF
>NA|TRBJ2-1|TRBV11-2|few
TGTGCCAGCAGCTTGGCGCGCTACAATGAGCAGTTCTTC
CASSLARYNEQFF
>NA|TRBJ2-6|TRBV6-5|NA
TGTGCCAGCAGACGGGCAGGGCCAGGGGCCAACGTCCTGACTTTC
CASRRAGPGANVLTF
>NA|TRBJ1-2|TRBV6-4|few
TGTGCCAGCAGTGACTCAGGGCAGGGCTATGGCTACACCTTC
CASSDSGQGYGYTF
>NA|TRBJ2-7|TRBV9|NA
TGTGCCAGCAGCGTAGGTGAAGGGAGCAACTACGAGCAGTACTTC
CASSVGEGSNYEQYF
>TRBD2|TRBJ2-1|TRBV4-3|NA
TGCGCCAGCAGCCAAGAAACCCTAGGACAACTAGCGGGACCGGGCTCCTACAATGAGCAGTTCTTC
CASSQETLGQLAGPGSYNEQFF
>TRBD1|TRBJ2-3|TRBV27|NA
TGTGCCAGCAGCCACCGACAGGGGGCAGGATGGTTTGGCACAGATACGCAGTATTTT
CASSHRQGAGWFGTDTQYF
>TRBD1|TRBJ1-1|TRBV2|NA
TGTGCCAGCAGCGCGGACAGGGGGAACACTGAAGCTTTCTTT
CASSADRGNTEAFF
>NA|TRBJ2-5|TRBV18|NA
TGTGCCAGCTCACCACAAAGGGAAGAGACCCAGTACTTC
CASSPQREETQYF
>TRBD2|TRBJ2-2|TRBV6-5|few
TGTGCCAGCAGTTACCGAGCGGGACGGACCGGGGAGCTGTTTTTT
CASSYRAGRTGELFF
>TRBD2|TRBJ2-1|TRBV19|few
TGTGCCAGTAGTGCCAGGACTAGCGGGAAATGGTACAATGAGCAGTTCTTC
CASSARTSGKWYNEQFF
>NA|TRBJ2-7|TRBV7-2|NA
TGTGCCAGCAGCCCCCAGGTGGGCGAGCAGTACTTC
CASSPQVGEQYF
>TRBD1|TRBJ2-5|TRBV9|few
TGTGCCAGCAGCGTAAGTGGGACAGGGGGGCAAGAGACCCAGTACTTC
CASSVSGTGGQETQYF
>NA|TRBJ1-5|TRBV7-2|few
TGTGCCAGCAGCTTAGGGGTGGCAGGGCGGCAGCCCCAGCATTTT
CASSLGVAGRQPQHF
>TRBD1|TRBJ2-6|TRBV7-9|NA
TGTGCCAGCAAGACAGGGGGCTCTGGGGCCAACGTCCTGACTTTC
CASKTGGSGANVLTF
>NA|TRBJ1-3|TRBV10-3|many
TGTGCCATCAGTGCTGGAAACACCATATATTTT
CAISAGNTIYF
>NA|TRBJ1-1|TRBV19|few
TGTGCCAGTAGTATATCATCTGGGGGGTCAACTGAAGCTTTCTTT
CASSISSGGSTEAFF
>NA|TRBJ2-1|TRBV19|NA
TGTGCCAGTAGTTCGGCAGGCGGGTTCAGCTCCTACAATGAGCAGTTCTTC
CASSSAGGFSSYNEQFF
>TRBD2|TRBJ2-3|TRBV29-1|few
TGCAGCGTTAACGGCGGGAGTAGGGACACAGATACGCAGTATTTT
CSVNGGSRDTDTQYF
>TRBD2|TRBJ2-1|TRBV7-6|NA
TGTGCCAGCAGCTTAGTGGGCGGGAGCTCCTACAATGAGCAGTTCTTC
CASSLVGGSSYNEQFF
>NA|TRBJ1-2|TRBV19|NA
TGTGCCAGTAGTATAGTATCCGGGAGCTATGGCTACACCTTC
CASSIVSGSYGYTF
>TRBD2|TRBJ2-2|TRBV5-1|few
TGCGCCAGCAGTCCTGCGTCCCTCGGGACTAGCGGGAACACCGGGGAGCTGTTTTTT
CASSPASLGTSGNTGELFF
>TRBD2|TRBJ2-1|TRBV4-3|NA
TGCGCCAGCAGCCAAGACTTCGGAGCGGGAGGTAATGAGCAGTTCTTC
CASSQDFGAGGNEQFF
>NA|TRBJ2-3|TRBV19|NA
TGTGCCAGTAGTATAGGAACGGATACGCAGTATTTT
CASSIGTDTQYF
>NA|TRBJ2-4|TRBV7-3|few
TGTGCCAGCAGCTTCCACGGAAATCCGGGGACCCTTCGAGGCAAAAACATTCAGTACTTC
CASSFHGNPGTLRGKNIQYF
>NA|TRBJ2-1|TRBV21-1|few
TGTGCCAGCAGCAAATTCCCCGGGTTCCCCACGAATGAGCAGTTCTTC
CASSKFPGFPTNEQFF
>NA|TRBJ2-5|TRBV18|NA
TGTGCCAGCTCACCGCCGGGGGCTAGCATGGAGACCCAGTACTTC
CASSPPGASMETQYF
>NA|TRBJ2-1|TRBV19|few
TGTGCCAGTAGAAAGAGCAATGAGCAGTTCTTC
CASRKSNEQFF
>NA|TRBJ1-5|TRBV6-5|NA
TGTGCCAGCAGCTTCAGGGTCAATCAGCCCCAGCATTTT
CASSFRVNQPQHF
>NA|TRBJ2-2|TRBV4-1|few
TGCGCCAGCAGCCAAGGGACAGTAAACACCGGGGAGCTGTTTTTT
CASSQGTVNTGELFF